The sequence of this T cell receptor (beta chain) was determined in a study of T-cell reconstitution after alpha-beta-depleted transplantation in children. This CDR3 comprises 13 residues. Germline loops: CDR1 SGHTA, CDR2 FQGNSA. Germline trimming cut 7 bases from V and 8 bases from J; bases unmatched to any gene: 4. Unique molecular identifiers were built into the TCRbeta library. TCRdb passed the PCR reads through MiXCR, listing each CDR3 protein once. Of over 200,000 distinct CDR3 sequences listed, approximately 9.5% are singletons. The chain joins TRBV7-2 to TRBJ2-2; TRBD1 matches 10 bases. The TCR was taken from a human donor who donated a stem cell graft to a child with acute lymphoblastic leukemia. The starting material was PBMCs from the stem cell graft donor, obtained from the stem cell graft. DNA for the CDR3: TGTGCCAGCAACAGACAGGGGGCTGGGGAGCTGTTTTTT. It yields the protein CASNRQGAGELFF. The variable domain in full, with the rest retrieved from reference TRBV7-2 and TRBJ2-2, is GAGVSQSPSNKVTEKGKDVELRCDPISGHTALYWYRQSLGQGLEFLIYFQGNSAPDKSGLPSDRFSAERTGGSVSTLTIQRTQQEDSAVYLCASNRQGAGELFFGEGSRLTVL.